This record covers a single T cell receptor (beta chain). This record comes from a study of blood T cell repertoires in COVID-19. Overall study context: Acute and convalescent COVID-19 specimens originated in the United States, Italy and Spain.

J gave up 4 bases and V 10 bases, and 11 bases lay outside the gene matches. Per the germline V gene, CDR1 is LNHDA and CDR2 is SQIVND (reference sequence). The CDR3 spans 15 residues. The study recruited people aged about 18 to 95 years across under 25 US areas. Cohort placement rested on clinical history that participants reported themselves. All recovered Cohort 3 donors got two negative PCRs, got clearance, or saw symptom resolution. Clones were read by immunoSEQ multiplex PCR, and TCRdb kept only the in-frame ones, dropping some. The data show more than 400,000 clones, roughly nine tenths seen once.

This sequence originates from a woman under 30 who had recovered from COVID-19. The chain joins TRBV19 to TRBJ1-4, with TRBD1 matching 8 bases. Material for sequencing was PBMCs or T cells enriched from blood (not recorded which). CDR3 sequence reads: CATHPGGAGNEKLFF. The CDR3, as DNA: TGTGCCACTCATCCAGGGGGCGCCGGTAATGAAAAACTGTTTTTT.